The present entry profiles one T cell receptor (beta chain) with its context. The antigen remains undetermined. The data are from a study of T-cell reconstitution after alpha-beta-depleted transplantation in children. Whole-study results and caveats: At one year after transplant, newly produced T cells mostly accounted for T-cell counts and diversity.

CDR3 length: 13 amino acids. Trimming removed 4 bases from V and 2 bases from J; junction bases left unmatched: 3. Germline-derived CDR1 and CDR2 are GTSNPN and SVGIG (reference sequence). Unique molecular identifiers were used in preparing the TCRbeta library. A single record per CDR3 protein comes from TCRdb applying MiXCR to the PCR reads. The sample shows hundreds of thousands of distinct CDR3 sequences, 7.5% to 9% of them seen only once. This chain links TRBV30 with TRBJ1-2; 8 nucleotides match TRBD1. This TCR derives from a female patient aged 2-9 years who had a stem cell transplant for Fanconi anemia, so the T cells may come from the graft donor. Sequencing was performed on peripheral blood, taken 360 days after TCRalphabeta/CD19-depleted stem cell transplant. This CDR3 reads CAWNRDRNYGYTF. The CDR3 DNA reads as TGTGCCTGGAATCGGGACAGGAACTATGGCTACACCTTC.